This T cell receptor beta chain is drawn from a study of T-cell memory formation after mild COVID-19. Study at large: Among the donors, TCR clusters were largely specific to each donor.

TCRdb reprocessed the 5' RACE reads via MiXCR and lists one record per CDR3 protein. The sample consists of roughly 400,000 distinct CDR3 sequences, 15% to 20% of them appearing once. The receptor was derived from a man between 18 and 35 years old who had mild COVID-19 (a few samples of this study predate the infection). Cell type and time point are not known. Sequenced input: PBMCs or a T cell subset sorted from them (not recorded which).

This CDR3 reads CASSLGADYSNQPQHF. For the CDR3, the DNA is TGTGCCAGCAGCCTGGGAGCCGATTATAGCAATCAGCCCCAGCATTTT. The chain uses TRBV5-5 and TRBJ1-5, with D unclear. Germline V gene lookup returns CDR1 SGHKS and CDR2 YYEKEE (reference sequence). The CDR3 is made up of 16 amino acids. The V end lost 4 bases, the J end lost 0 bases, and 14 bases lay between the germline ends.